The TCR beta chain described here comes from a study of Tregs in tolerant kidney transplant recipients. Findings of the study overall: Biological reproducibility was not directly addressed in this study.

The V gene's germline CDR1 is SGHDT and CDR2 YYEEEE. V lost 4 bases and J 0 bases, leaving 19 bases between the germline ends. This CDR3 has 17 residues. The table came from immunoSEQ multiplex PCR; TCRdb's copy has only in-frame clones and leaves some out. The table includes 50,000 or so clones, around 90% detected once. Before regulatory T cell sorting, thawed PBMCs rested overnight at 37°C in roughly 190 IU/ml IL-2. As concerns this clone: Its specificity is not known.

Input material: Tregs from blood. The sequence came from a human donor in good health. This rearrangement joins TRBV5-6 to TRBJ1-1; possibly TRBD1 for D (6 bases). CDR3 bases: TGTGCCAGCAGCCCCTTGACCCAGGGGCGGGTGAACACTGAAGCTTTCTTT. Protein: CASSPLTQGRVNTEAFF.